The rows below give T cell receptor beta chains drawn from one sample of a study of T-cell reconstitution after alpha-beta-depleted transplantation in children. TCRdb passed the PCR reads through MiXCR, listing each CDR3 protein once. The data show about 610,000 distinct CDR3 sequences, about 10% seen once. The material was PBMCs from the stem cell graft donor, obtained from the stem cell graft. These receptors all stem from a human donor who donated a stem cell graft to a child with acute myeloid leukemia. Each CDR3 is given with its conserved first and last residue. Fields, in order: V gene, J gene, D gene, clone size, CDR3 protein. The D gene is left open where the match is weak. Clone size appears in some rows only: once, few, many, or a class for an expanded clone.

v_call: TRBV5-1; j_call: TRBJ1-1; d_call: -; clone_size: few; cdr3_aa: CASEQAPDTEAFF
v_call: TRBV6-1; j_call: TRBJ1-1; d_call: -; clone_size: few; cdr3_aa: CASRDINRNTEAFF
v_call: TRBV29-1; j_call: TRBJ2-1; d_call: TRBD2; clone_size: few; cdr3_aa: CSALLAGGEQFF
v_call: TRBV12-3/TRBV12-4; j_call: TRBJ2-2; d_call: TRBD1; clone_size: many; cdr3_aa: CASRPGGGELFF
v_call: TRBV20-1; j_call: TRBJ2-7; d_call: -; clone_size: -; cdr3_aa: CSARSYALFSYEQYF
v_call: TRBV7-8; j_call: TRBJ2-7; d_call: -; clone_size: -; cdr3_aa: CASSLTEGGRYEQYF
v_call: TRBV4-2; j_call: TRBJ2-7; d_call: -; clone_size: many; cdr3_aa: CASSQDSERSYEQYF
v_call: TRBV29-1; j_call: TRBJ2-5; d_call: -; clone_size: many; cdr3_aa: CSVEDRGPVGTQYF
v_call: TRBV20-1; j_call: TRBJ2-5; d_call: -; clone_size: -; cdr3_aa: CSAIRPGGGETQYF
v_call: TRBV20-1; j_call: TRBJ1-2; d_call: -; clone_size: few; cdr3_aa: CSALDIRGSYGYTF
v_call: TRBV2; j_call: TRBJ2-4; d_call: -; clone_size: few; cdr3_aa: CATLYRENIQYF
v_call: TRBV10-3; j_call: TRBJ2-1; d_call: TRBD1; clone_size: few; cdr3_aa: CAIRDRGTGEQFF
v_call: TRBV20-1; j_call: TRBJ2-7; d_call: -; clone_size: many; cdr3_aa: CSARAQYSYYEQYF
v_call: TRBV5-6; j_call: TRBJ2-3; d_call: TRBD2; clone_size: few; cdr3_aa: CASSFGMRGRGDTQYF
v_call: TRBV12-3/TRBV12-4; j_call: TRBJ2-2; d_call: -; clone_size: many; cdr3_aa: CASSLTGAGELFF
v_call: TRBV12-3/TRBV12-4; j_call: TRBJ1-5; d_call: -; clone_size: many; cdr3_aa: CASSLAGSQSNQPQHF
v_call: TRBV5-1; j_call: TRBJ2-2; d_call: TRBD2; clone_size: many; cdr3_aa: CASSLVASGPTGELFF
v_call: TRBV30; j_call: TRBJ1-6; d_call: -; clone_size: few; cdr3_aa: CAWSALESSPLHF
v_call: TRBV3-1; j_call: TRBJ2-1; d_call: -; clone_size: few; cdr3_aa: CASSQITGPTAEQFF
v_call: TRBV29-1; j_call: TRBJ2-7; d_call: -; clone_size: many; cdr3_aa: CSVMADYEQYF
v_call: TRBV4-2; j_call: TRBJ2-1; d_call: -; clone_size: many; cdr3_aa: CASSQDLVGEQFF
v_call: TRBV10-3; j_call: TRBJ1-3; d_call: TRBD1; clone_size: few; cdr3_aa: CAISKTGLGNTIYF
v_call: TRBV16; j_call: TRBJ1-1; d_call: -; clone_size: few; cdr3_aa: CASSQYGATEAFF
v_call: TRBV29-1; j_call: TRBJ2-3; d_call: -; clone_size: many; cdr3_aa: CSAQGTDTQYF
v_call: TRBV6-2/TRBV6-3; j_call: TRBJ1-2; d_call: -; clone_size: few; cdr3_aa: CASSYPRAGGNYGYTF
v_call: TRBV4-3; j_call: TRBJ2-7; d_call: TRBD2; clone_size: many; cdr3_aa: CASSQDGTSGEQYF
v_call: TRBV7-2; j_call: TRBJ2-5; d_call: TRBD2; clone_size: many; cdr3_aa: CASSPGLAGGTQYF
v_call: TRBV5-6; j_call: TRBJ1-5; d_call: -; clone_size: many; cdr3_aa: CASSWGRNQPQHF
v_call: TRBV6-5; j_call: TRBJ2-7; d_call: -; clone_size: -; cdr3_aa: CASSPEADEQYF
v_call: TRBV6-2/TRBV6-3; j_call: TRBJ2-5; d_call: -; clone_size: few; cdr3_aa: CASSIRQVLGETQYF
v_call: TRBV7-3; j_call: TRBJ1-1; d_call: TRBD1; clone_size: -; cdr3_aa: CASSLSADRVGTEAFF
v_call: TRBV29-1; j_call: TRBJ2-7; d_call: TRBD1; clone_size: many; cdr3_aa: CSVLWTGTYEQYF
v_call: TRBV20-1; j_call: TRBJ2-7; d_call: -; clone_size: many; cdr3_aa: CSATKLYVDEQYF
v_call: TRBV21-1; j_call: TRBJ2-7; d_call: -; clone_size: -; cdr3_aa: CASSQPTSGVAYEQYF
v_call: TRBV20-1; j_call: TRBJ2-7; d_call: -; clone_size: -; cdr3_aa: CSARQEWRTYEQYF
v_call: TRBV5-6; j_call: TRBJ1-1; d_call: -; clone_size: few; cdr3_aa: CASSLAFGVLDFTEAFF
v_call: TRBV7-9; j_call: TRBJ2-6; d_call: -; clone_size: few; cdr3_aa: CASEAALRQSGANVLTF
v_call: TRBV4-3; j_call: TRBJ1-2; d_call: -; clone_size: -; cdr3_aa: CASSQVEGGYTF
v_call: TRBV29-1; j_call: TRBJ1-1; d_call: -; clone_size: many; cdr3_aa: CSATRGNTEAFF
v_call: TRBV11-2; j_call: TRBJ2-2; d_call: -; clone_size: -; cdr3_aa: CASRIDGAGGYSGELFF